Below, one T cell receptor beta chain is given with its context. Produced via immunoSEQ multiplex PCR; TCRdb's table is partial and in-frame only. The table shows 30,000 to 40,000 clones, with around 80% occurring only once. CDR1 and CDR2 from the germline V gene are MNHEY and SMNVEV (reference sequence). The CDR3 covers 17 residues. V shed 8 bases, J shed 7 bases, and the junction held 18 bases outside the gene matches. The sample comes from a study of control samples from healthy donors and cancer patients. The V and J genes are TRBV27 and TRBJ2-2; 8 positions match TRBD1. The specimen was PBMCs. The sequence came from a woman in her fifties or sixties with lung cancer. In nucleotides, the CDR3 is TGTGCCAGCCGTTCCCCTAGCCGGACAGGGAATCACGGGGAGCTGTTTTTT. Protein product: CASRSPSRTGNHGELFF.